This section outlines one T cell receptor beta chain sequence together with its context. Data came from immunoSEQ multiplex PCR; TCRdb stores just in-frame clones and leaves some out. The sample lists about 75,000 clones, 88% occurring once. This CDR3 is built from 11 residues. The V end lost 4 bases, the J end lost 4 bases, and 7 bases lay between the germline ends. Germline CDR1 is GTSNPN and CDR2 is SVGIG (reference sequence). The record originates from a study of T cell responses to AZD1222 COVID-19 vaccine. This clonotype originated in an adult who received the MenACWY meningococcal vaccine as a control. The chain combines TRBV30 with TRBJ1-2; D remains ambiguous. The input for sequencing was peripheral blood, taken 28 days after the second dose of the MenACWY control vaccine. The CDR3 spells CAWTDGYGYTF. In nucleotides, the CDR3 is TGTGCCTGGACAGACGGCTATGGCTACACCTTC.